This section outlines one T cell receptor beta chain sequence together with its context. This entry comes from a study of monozygotic twins with inflammatory bowel disease. TCRalpha and TCRbeta cDNA was put through two nested PCRs of around 15 and 9 cycles. TCRdb re-called the 5' RACE reads and gives one entry per CDR3 protein, without DNA. The table lists tens of thousands of distinct CDR3 sequences. CDR3 size: 11 residues. Germline V gene data show CDR1 as MGHDK and CDR2 as SYGVNS. No T cells were sorted before total RNA was taken from whole blood. This clonotype originated in a human donor with ulcerative colitis or Crohn's disease, or a healthy co-twin of an affected twin (not recorded which). Sample: blood. The chain joins TRBV25-1 to TRBJ1-1. The CDR3: CASSESTEAFF. The complete variable domain, with remaining parts taken from reference TRBV25-1 and TRBJ1-1, reads EADIYQTPRYLVIGTGKKITLECSQTMGHDKMYWYQQDPGMELHLIHYSYGVNSTEKGDLSSESTVSRIRTEHFPLTLESARPSHTSQYLCASSESTEAFFGQGTRLTVV.